This T cell receptor beta chain is from a study of blood T cell repertoires in COVID-19. Study details: The United States, Italy and Spain were the sources of the acute and convalescent COVID-19 samples. From T cells, B-cell-depleted T cells, or PBMCs came the material, which was cDNA or gDNA.

From germline, CDR1 is SGHTA and CDR2 FQGTGA. The CDR3 consists of 13 residues. Trimming stripped 2 bases from V and 5 bases from J, with 9 bases between. In the authors' workflow: Reference gene primer amplification gave nucleated cell count estimates. The method was immunoSEQ multiplex PCR; TCRdb's version includes in-frame clones alone and lacks a portion of them. The V and J calls and clone size were taken over from that table, and D and trimming were inferred from the DNA. Here the sample spans over 600,000 clones, 75% to 90% being singletons. Sequencing used peripheral blood. This chain joins TRBV7-3 and TRBJ1-2, with D possibly being TRBD1 (5 bases). The receptor's source is a woman between 18 and 29 years old with acute or convalescent COVID-19. In DNA, the CDR3 is TGTGCCAGCAGCTTAGACGGACAATATGGCTACACCTTC. Protein: CASSLDGQYGYTF.